This entry lists 21 T cell receptor beta chains sequenced from one sample in a study of identical twins. In TCRdb, the 5' RACE reads were re-called with MiXCR into one record per CDR3 protein. This table has some 710,000 distinct CDR3 sequences, over 5% appearing once. The sample taken for sequencing was naive T cells sorted from blood. All receptors come from a young man in good health.

This clonotype was picked up many times. The rearrangement links TRBV11-2 to TRBJ2-3; possibly TRBD2 for D (5 bases). The CDR3 consists of 15 residues. Germline-derived CDR1 and CDR2 are SGHAT and FQNNGV. V was pared by 8 bases and J by 0 bases, with 15 bases between. The CDR3 DNA reads as TGTGCCAGCTCAAGGGCTAGCCCAAGCACAGATACGCAGTATTTT. Its translation is CASSRASPSTDTQYF.

This clonotype was detected many times. DNA for the CDR3: TGTGCCAGCAGCGGGATCACTGAAGCTTTCTTT. It yields the protein CASSGITEAFF. The chain uses TRBV7-9 and TRBJ1-1; D unresolved. Germline V CDR1 and CDR2: SEHNR, FQNEAQ (reference sequence). CDR3 length equals 11 residues. V lost 5 bases and J 4 bases, leaving 5 bases between the germline ends.

This clonotype was detected many times. The chain links TRBV28 to TRBJ1-1, with D possibly being TRBD1 (6 bases). Looked up from germline, CDR1 is MDHEN and CDR2 is SYDVKM. The CDR3 sequence is 15 residues long. V lost 1 base to trimming and J lost 3 bases, with 12 bases between them. In DNA, the CDR3 is TGTGCCAGCAGTTTATTTGCGGGGGCGGACACTGAAGCTTTCTTT. Translated: CASSLFAGADTEAFF.

This clonotype was seen a few times. This rearrangement joins TRBV10-2 to TRBJ2-7; 7 nucleotides agree with TRBD1. The CDR3 is made up of 14 amino acids. J was trimmed by 0 bases and V by 4 bases; bases with no gene match: 3. Germline loops: CDR1 WSHSY, CDR2 SAAADI. The CDR3, as DNA: TGCGCCAGCAGTGCGGGACAGTCCTCCTACGAGCAGTACGTC. Translating it yields CASSAGQSSYEQYV.

Concerning this clonotype itself: This may come from a read error, since a much larger clone is one base off. The chain is built from TRBV12-3 or TRBV12-4 and TRBJ2-5; either TRBD1 or TRBD2 may fit D (8 bases each). The CDR3 loop spans 14 amino acids. CDR3 sequence reads: CASRRQGRGETKYF. The CDR3, as DNA: TGTGCCAGCAGGCGACAGGGGCGGGGGGAGACCAAGTACTTC.

This clonotype was recorded at least ten times. The rearrangement uses TRBV5-1 and TRBJ2-3, with 10 bases that match TRBD2. The V segment lost 0 bases and the J segment 1 base; nucleotides outside the gene matches: 2. Germline-derived CDR1 and CDR2 are SGHRS and YFSETQ. The CDR3 contains 16 residues. The CDR3 DNA sequence: TGCGCCAGCAGCTTGGAGGGGACTAGCGGCACAGATACGCAGTATTTT. This gives the protein CASSLEGTSGTDTQYF.

This clonotype has at least ten counts. The chain combines TRBV20-1 with TRBJ1-2; 8 bases align to TRBD1. J lost 2 bases, V lost 1 base, and 6 bases had no gene match. This CDR3 comprises 15 residues. Germline V lookup: CDR1 DFQATT, CDR2 SNEGSKA (reference sequence). The CDR3 coding sequence is TGCAGTGCTAGAGGTCCCGGACAGGGAAACTATGGCTACACCTTC. Translated: CSARGPGQGNYGYTF.

This clonotype has more than one count but fewer than ten. This chain joins TRBV3-1 and TRBJ2-5; the D gene is possibly TRBD2 (6 bases). Trimming removed 0 bases at V and 6 bases at J, with 17 bases between. Germline V CDR1 and CDR2: LGHDT, YNNKEL (reference sequence). This CDR3 is 16 amino acids long. The CDR3 coding sequence is TGTGCCAGCAGCCAAGACTCCGGGACGGCGGGAAAGACCCAGTACTTC. Its translation: CASSQDSGTAGKTQYF.

This clonotype was recorded a few times. CDR3: CASSDVPGGLPEV. Written as DNA, the CDR3 is TGTGCCAGCAGTGACGTGCCGGGGGGACTTCCTGAGGTC. The rearrangement joins TRBV6-1 to TRBJ2-7, with TRBD2 matching over 7 bases. CDR1 MNHNS and CDR2 SASEGT come from the germline V gene. The CDR3 contains 13 residues.

There are a few counts of this clonotype. The chain uses TRBV5-4 and TRBJ2-3; 9 nucleotides line up with TRBD2. Germline lookup yields CDR1 SGHNT and CDR2 YYREEE (reference sequence). The V and J ends lost 0 bases and 3 bases, in that order; junction bases with no gene match: 8. The CDR3 extends over 17 amino acids. CDR3 protein: CASSLDRLLAGTDTQYF. As DNA, the CDR3 is TGTGCCAGCAGCTTGGATCGTCTCCTAGCGGGAACAGATACGCAGTATTTT.

This clonotype was detected ten times or more. J is TRBJ1-4 and V is TRBV20-1; D perhaps matches TRBD1 (5 bases). In germline, CDR1 is DFQATT, CDR2 SNEGSKA (reference sequence). V shed 3 bases and J shed 7 bases, with 12 bases lying between them. There are 13 residues in the CDR3. The CDR3 bases are TGCAGTGCTAGGATACTCGGGACTGAAAAACTGTTTTTT. Translated: CSARILGTEKLFF.

Many counts were recorded for this clonotype. J is TRBJ1-3 and V is TRBV10-2; D not certain. V was pared by 3 bases and J by 7 bases, with 10 bases between. Germline V gives CDR1 WSHSY, CDR2 SAAADI. There are 13 residues in the CDR3. DNA for the CDR3: TGCGCCAGCAGTGATCTTATGACCAACACCATATATTTT. It codes for CASSDLMTNTIYF.

In its sample, this clonotype was seen many times. The chain couples TRBV6-2 or TRBV6-3 to TRBJ2-4, with 8 bases that match TRBD1. There are 13 residues in the CDR3. The V gene's germline CDR1 is MNHEY and CDR2 SVGEGT. V was pared by 8 bases and J by 3 bases, with 3 bases of the junction left unmatched. The CDR3 region is CASLTGDKNIQYF. CDR3 DNA sequence: TGTGCCAGCCTGACAGGGGACAAAAACATTCAGTACTTC.

This clonotype was counted ten times or more. The genes are TRBV6-1 and TRBJ2-7, with a possible D match to TRBD2 (6 bases). Trimming left V 6 bases short and J 2 bases short, with 14 bases between. The CDR3 sequence is 14 residues long. Germline CDR1 reads MNHNS; CDR2 reads SASEGT. The CDR3 region has the DNA TGTGCCAGCAGCCCACGGGGAGGAACCTACGAGCAGTACGTC. Translation: CASSPRGGTYEQYV.

This clonotype was recorded at least ten times. The gene calls are TRBV14 and TRBJ2-4, with a weak D call TRBD1 (6 bases). Germline CDR1 is SGHDN and CDR2 is FVKESK. This CDR3 is 15 amino acids long. V lost 2 bases, J lost 15 bases, and 23 bases lay in between. The CDR3 nucleotides read TGTGCCAGCAGCCAATTCTCGCAGGGGCGGTCCTTCGTGTACTTC. Its protein is CASSQFSQGRSFVYF.

This clonotype has a count of ten or more. The chain joins TRBV20-1 to TRBJ1-5; D perhaps matches TRBD1 (5 bases). This CDR3 spans 13 amino acids. The V gene lost 6 bases and the J gene lost 0 bases, with 9 bases spanning the gap. CDR1 is DFQATT, CDR2 SNEGSKA, per germline (reference sequence). As DNA, the CDR3 is TGCAGTGCAACCACAGGTAGCAATCAGCCCCAGCATTTT. It encodes CSATTGSNQPQHF.

This clonotype occurred a few times. The chain links TRBV15 to TRBJ2-1; TRBD2 matches at 9 bases. The CDR3 has 14 amino acids. Germline CDR1 and CDR2: LNHNV and YYDKDF (reference sequence). The trim removed 0 bases at V and 8 bases at J, leaving 2 bases unmatched. The CDR3 nucleotides read TGTGCCACCAGCAGAGATCTAGCGGGGCATGAGCAGTTCTTC. It yields the protein CATSRDLAGHEQFF.

This clonotype appeared many times. This chain links TRBV6-1 with TRBJ2-5, with D hard to call. The CDR3 is 16 residues long. The ends were cut back, 7 bases at V and 2 bases at J, with 20 bases in the middle. The germline V gene has CDR1 MNHNS and CDR2 SASEGT. This CDR3 reads CASKKAWARPQETQYF. The CDR3 DNA sequence: TGTGCCAGCAAAAAAGCTTGGGCCCGACCTCAAGAGACCCAGTACTTC.

This clonotype was seen at least ten times. The V and J genes are TRBV9 and TRBJ2-3; 8 positions match TRBD2. CDR1 and CDR2 (germline): SGDLS, YYNGEE. The V gene end was trimmed by 0 bases and the J gene end by 5 bases; junction bases not matched to a gene: 2. The CDR3 covers 14 residues. The CDR3 reads CASSVATSGDTQYF. The CDR3 bases are TGTGCCAGCAGCGTAGCTACTAGCGGAGATACGCAGTATTTT.

Here the CDR3 DNA reads TGTGCCAGCAATGGGGTCTCCAAAGAGGACTATGGCTACACCTTC. Translating gives CASNGVSKEDYGYTF. V and J are TRBV28 and TRBJ1-2, with unresolved D. CDR3 size: 15 residues. V lost 7 bases and J lost 3, with 18 bases in between. CDR1 is MDHEN, CDR2 SYDVKM, per germline.

The chain uses TRBV15 and TRBJ1-5; D may be TRBD1 (6 bases). Germline CDR1 is LNHNV and CDR2 is YYDKDF (reference sequence). Trimming stripped 3 bases from V and 4 bases from J, with 13 bases between. The CDR3 runs 15 residues. CDR3 amino acids: CATSSRDIANQPQHF. CDR3 bases: TGTGCCACCAGCAGCCGGGACATCGCGAATCAGCCCCAGCATTTT.